These 27 T cell receptor beta chains came from one sample sequenced in a study of tumor-infiltrating lymphocytes in primary liver carcinoma. For blood RNA, unsorted whole blood served as the source, and germline DNA was extracted too. Reverse transcription of approximately 520 ng total RNA with a constant-region primer produced TCR beta cDNA. The TCR beta library was amplified through three nested multiplex PCR rounds in a modified ARM-PCR procedure. TRBV1-TRBV30 forward primers and a C-beta reverse primer were used in the first two PCR rounds, which each ran for 9 to 10 cycles. TCRdb re-called the multiplex PCR reads with MiXCR, one entry per CDR3 protein. The sample holds fewer than 350,000 distinct CDR3 sequences, approximately 60% seen once. Sample: peripheral blood. The receptors were sampled from a man aged 40-49 years with primary liver carcinoma and hepatitis B virus infection.

This clonotype has more than one count but fewer than ten. The junction does not match germline at one end; this may be a read error. V is TRBV7-8 and J is TRBJ2-7; 11 positions match TRBD1. From germline, CDR1 is SGHVS and CDR2 FQNEAQ. There are 15 residues in the CDR3. The DNA of the CDR3 is TGTGCCAACAGCTTAGGACAGGGGGCTGCCTACGAGCAGTACTTC. It yields the protein CANSLGQGAAYEQYF.

As to this clonotype: A single base separates this from a much larger clone, so it may be a read error. The chain joins TRBV12-3 or TRBV12-4 to TRBJ2-7; 8 nucleotides line up with TRBD1. This CDR3 comprises 14 residues. DNA of the CDR3: TGTGCCAGCAGTTTCCAGGGGGCAAGGTACGAGCAGTGCTTC. Its translation: CASSFQGARYEQCF.

A note on this clonotype: An end of the junction does not agree with germline; a read error may underlie this. This chain uses TRBV5-6 with TRBJ1-2, with D tentatively TRBD1 (6 bases). The CDR3 extends over 14 amino acids. CDR1 is SGHDT and CDR2 is YYEEEE in the germline V gene. DNA for the CDR3: TGTGCTAGCAGGACCGGGACAAGGGTTTATGGCTACGCCTTC. As protein: CASRTGTRVYGYAF.

As to this clonotype: At one boundary the junction diverges from the germline segment, which might be a read error. The V call is TRBV5-6, the J call TRBJ1-1, with D possibly being TRBD1 (5 bases). The germline V gene has CDR1 SGHDT and CDR2 YYEEEE. The CDR3 has 14 amino acids. This CDR3 is CASTLGRRNTEAFF. Here the CDR3 DNA reads TGTGCCAGCACCTTGGGACGGAGGAACACTGAAGCATTCTTT.

With regard to this clonotype: This could be a read error, since a much larger clone is one nucleotide away. V and J are TRBV5-5 and TRBJ1-5, with unresolved D. V lost 1 base and J 8 bases, leaving 16 bases between the germline ends. The length of the CDR3 is 15 residues. CDR1 and CDR2 from the germline V gene are SGHKS and YYEKEE (reference sequence). The CDR3 nucleotides are TGTGCCAGCAGCTTGTTGATGAGAAAGGGAGAGCCCCAGCATTTT. Amino acid sequence: CASSLLMRKGEPQHF.

The rearrangement joins TRBV6-6 to TRBJ2-3; no clear D gene. Between the trimmed V and J ends, which lost 10 bases and 6 bases, there was a span of 23 bases. The CDR3 contains 15 residues. The germline gives CDR1 MNHNY, CDR2 SVGAGI (reference sequence). The CDR3 coding sequence is TGTGCCAACACTTACATGGCAGAATCCTCGGATACGCAGTATTTT. Translated: CANTYMAESSDTQYF.

This chain uses TRBV19 with TRBJ2-2; perhaps TRBD1 as D (6 bases). The CDR3 totals 14 residues. Looked up from germline, CDR1 is LNHDA and CDR2 is SQIVND (reference sequence). The ends were cut back, 7 bases at V and 5 bases at J, with 14 bases in the middle. CDR3 in amino acids: CASKTTGGTGELFF. The CDR3 DNA is TGTGCCAGTAAAACGACAGGCGGTACCGGGGAGCTGTTTTTT.

To note about this clonotype: Germline and junction disagree at one end, which may indicate a read error. The chain employs TRBV11-3 and TRBJ2-3; D possibly matches TRBD1 or TRBD2 (5 bases each). CDR1 and CDR2 (germline): SGHNT, YENEEA. This CDR3 spans 15 amino acids. In DNA form, the CDR3 reads TGTGCCAGCATCTTAGGGGTAGGGGACGCAGATACGCAGTATTTT. This sequence encodes CASILGVGDADTQYF.

On this clonotype itself: This sequence may be a read error, since a much larger clone differs from it by one base. V is TRBV7-8 and J is TRBJ1-6, with 8 positions matching TRBD1. CDR1 and CDR2 (germline): SGHVS, FQNEAQ. The length of the CDR3 is 15 residues. The CDR3 DNA reads as TGTGCCAACAGCTTAGGACAGGGATCTAATTCACCCCTCCACTTT. Its translation: CANSLGQGSNSPLHF.

As to this clonotype: Possible read error: a much larger clone is one base away. The chain carries TRBV10-3 and TRBJ2-7; 7 bases match TRBD2. V lost 7 bases and J lost 2; bases outside the gene matches: 5. Germline assignment: CDR1 ENHRY and CDR2 SYGVKD. The CDR3 runs to 13 residues. CDR3: CAINRGETYEQYF. For the CDR3, the DNA is TGTGCCATCAATCGGGGGGAAACCTACGAGCAGTACTTC.

A single count supports this clonotype. The J gene is TRBJ2-2, the V gene TRBV6-5, with a weak D call TRBD1 (5 bases). Germline assignment: CDR1 MNHEY and CDR2 SVGAGI. Trimming cost V 0 bases and J 5 bases, with 16 bases left between them. The CDR3 has 17 amino acids. The CDR3 bases are TGTGCCAGCAGTTACTCGGGGTTAGGGAAGGGGACCGGGGAGCTGTTTTTT. This sequence encodes CASSYSGLGKGTGELFF.

There are many counts of this clonotype. The chain carries TRBV29-1 and TRBJ1-1, with a weak D call TRBD1 (6 bases). CDR1 and CDR2 (germline): SQVTM, ANQGSEA. CDR3 length: 13 residues. V gave up 6 bases and J gave up 1 base, with 12 bases separating them. Here the CDR3 DNA reads TGCAGCGTCCAGGACAGAAAGAACACTGAAGCTTTCTTT. Translated: CSVQDRKNTEAFF.

V usage is TRBV11-3 and J usage is TRBJ2-5, with D unresolved. This CDR3 region has 13 residues. Germline CDR1 SGHNT, CDR2 YENEEA. V was pared by 5 bases and J by 7 bases, with 14 bases between. CDR3 DNA sequence: TGTGCCAGCAGCCTACTGGCTACGGGGACCCAGTACTTC. Its translation is CASSLLATGTQYF.

About this clonotype itself: Compared with germline, one end of the junction differs, possibly owing to a read error. V gene TRBV29-1 combines with J gene TRBJ2-2; D possibly corresponds to TRBD1 (6 bases). The CDR3 extends over 16 amino acids. Germline V gene sequence: CDR1 SQVTM, CDR2 ANQGSEA. The CDR3 nucleotides are TGCAGGGTTGAGACAGGTGAGTCTCGAAACACCGGGGAGCTGTTTTTT. Its protein product is CRVETGESRNTGELFF.

Concerning this clonotype itself: A much larger clone lies one base from this, so it may be a read error. The rearrangement uses TRBV6-2 or TRBV6-3 and TRBJ2-1, with 9 nucleotides matching TRBD2. Germline V CDR1 and CDR2: MNHEY, SVGEGT. This CDR3 spans 15 amino acids. CDR3 coding DNA: TGTGCCTGCAGTAAATATAGCGGGAGCTACAATGAGCAGTTCTTC. It translates to CACSKYSGSYNEQFF.

Points on this clonotype: With a much larger clone just one base away, this may be a read error. The rearrangement links TRBV6-5 to TRBJ2-3; unclear D gene. CDR1 MNHEY and CDR2 SVGAGI come from the germline V gene. This CDR3 has 13 amino acids. CDR3: CASSYTATDAQYF. The CDR3 nucleotides are TGTGCCAGCAGTTACACAGCCACAGATGCGCAGTATTTT.

In regard to this clonotype: This may stem from a read error, because a much larger clone lies one nucleotide away. The CDR3 end shows no conserved phenylalanine or tryptophan, and so a read error is likely. The V and J genes are TRBV11-2 and TRBJ2-3; TRBD1 matches at 9 bases. The CDR3 has 14 amino acids. The junction had 6 bases not matched to a gene; V was cut back by 5 bases and J by 6 bases. CDR1 and CDR2 (germline): SGHAT, FQNNGV. Written as DNA, the CDR3 is TGTGCCAGCAGCCTCGGGACAGGGAAGGATACGCAGTATCTT. Its translation is CASSLGTGKDTQYL.

A word on this clonotype: A much bigger clone sits one base away, suggesting this may be a read error. The chain employs TRBV12-3 or TRBV12-4 and TRBJ2-3; TRBD2 agrees at 12 bases. This CDR3 is built from 16 residues. In DNA form, the CDR3 reads TGTGCCAGCCCCCCCGGACTAGCGGGAAGCACATATACGCAGTATTTT. It is translated as CASPPGLAGSTYTQYF.

At least ten counts were recorded for this clonotype. CDR3 sequence reads: CASMTGGPTGELFF. For the CDR3, the DNA is TGTGCCAGCATGACGGGAGGCCCCACCGGGGAGCTGTTTTTT. The chain is built from TRBV6-6 and TRBJ2-2, with TRBD2 identical over 7 bases. V lost 7 bases to trimming and J lost 4 bases; unmatched junction nucleotides: 6. CDR3 length: 14 residues. CDR1 is MNHNY, CDR2 SVGAGI, per germline (reference sequence).

A remark on this clonotype: This clone may be a read error of a much larger clone one base away. This CDR3 fails to terminate in the conserved phenylalanine or tryptophan, so it likely reflects a read error. V is TRBV29-1 and J is TRBJ2-1; D gene ambiguous. V dropped 5 bases and J dropped 4 bases, with 9 bases sitting between them. Per germline, CDR1 SQVTM and CDR2 ANQGSEA. There are 12 residues in the CDR3. The CDR3 sequence is CSVPGYYNEQFL. The DNA of the CDR3 is TGCAGCGTTCCCGGGTATTACAATGAGCAGTTCCTC.

This clonotype was observed a few times. One junction end does not reproduce the germline sequence, and a read error may be involved. The V gene is TRBV28, the J gene TRBJ2-1; no clear D gene. The CDR3 totals 13 residues. CDR1 MDHEN and CDR2 SYDVKM come from the germline V gene. Written as DNA, the CDR3 is TGTGTCAGCAGTTTGGGCCAAAGAAATGAGCAGTTCTTC. Amino acids: CVSSLGQRNEQFF.

Comments on this clonotype: One junction end does not reproduce the germline sequence, and a read error may be involved. The chain carries TRBV11-3 and TRBJ2-2; TRBD1 aligns across 7 bases. Germline V CDR1 and CDR2: SGHNT, YENEEA. The CDR3 has 16 residues. The CDR3 region is CTSSSGTASNTGELFF. The CDR3 nucleotides are TGTACCAGCAGTTCTGGGACAGCGTCGAACACCGGGGAGCTGTTTTTT.

A remark on this clonotype: A much larger clone lies one base from this, so it may be a read error. The V and J genes are TRBV12-3 or TRBV12-4 and TRBJ2-1; D may be TRBD2 (6 bases). This CDR3 spans 13 amino acids. The CDR3 protein is CASSPGGYNEKFF. CDR3 coding DNA: TGTGCCAGCAGCCCCGGGGGTTACAATGAGAAGTTCTTC.

This clonotype was seen ten or more times. The chain recombines TRBV6-6 with TRBJ1-1; 7 bases line up with TRBD1. The CDR3 is 15 residues long. V shed 0 bases and J 3 bases; nucleotides not matched to a gene: 4. CDR1 is MNHNY and CDR2 is SVGAGI in the germline V gene (reference sequence). In nucleotides, the CDR3 is TGTGCCAGCAGTTACTCAGGGGGCGGGTACACTGAAGCTTTCTTT. Its translation: CASSYSGGGYTEAFF.

About this clonotype: Just one base apart from a much larger clone, this may be a read error. The rearrangement joins TRBV29-1 to TRBJ2-5; D unclear. The CDR3 runs to 12 residues. The germline CDR1 and CDR2 sequences are SQVTM and ANQGSEA. The CDR3 here is CSVEKGSENQYF. In DNA form, the CDR3 reads TGCAGCGTTGAAAAGGGATCGGAGAACCAGTACTTC.

Notes on this clonotype: A much larger clone lies a single base off, so this may be a read error. The J gene is TRBJ2-3, the V gene TRBV11-2; no clear D. Germline loops: CDR1 SGHAT, CDR2 FQNNGV. The CDR3 consists of 12 residues. The CDR3: CANSLGGDTQYF. CDR3 sequence (DNA): TGTGCCAACAGCTTAGGTGGAGATACGCAGTATTTT.

As concerns this clonotype: Possible read error: a much larger clone is one base away. The chain carries TRBV6-2 or TRBV6-3 and TRBJ2-7, with D hard to call. Germline lookup yields CDR1 MNHEY and CDR2 SVGEGT. V lost 6 bases, J lost 4 bases, and 7 bases lay in between. The CDR3 is 11 residues long. CDR3 in amino acids: CASRFSYEQYF. In DNA form, the CDR3 reads TGTGCCAGCAGATTTTCGTACGAGCAGTACTTC.